The clone carrying this T cell receptor beta chain appeared a few times. MiXCR, run by TCRdb on the 5' RACE reads, gives a single entry per CDR3 protein. This table has 510,000 or so distinct CDR3 sequences, around 21% appearing once. The data originate from a study of T cells after yellow fever vaccination. The sample consisted of PBMCs, taken 15 days after the yellow fever booster vaccination. This receptor was identified in a man aged 30 to 39 who received the YFV17D yellow fever vaccine.

The CDR3 coding sequence is TGTGCCGGCGGAGGCTCCTACGAGCAGTACTTC. Its protein product is CAGGGSYEQYF. The rearrangement joins TRBV28 to TRBJ2-7; D is perhaps TRBD2 (5 bases). Per the germline V gene, CDR1 is MDHEN and CDR2 is SYDVKM. The V end lost 11 bases, the J end lost 0 bases, and 8 bases lay between the germline ends. There are 11 residues in the CDR3.